A selection of T cell receptor beta chains follows, all from one sample in a study of blood T cell repertoires in COVID-19. Produced via immunoSEQ multiplex PCR; TCRdb's table is partial and in-frame only. The table includes about 420,000 clones, roughly 90% detected once. The sequenced sample was peripheral blood. These receptors were taken from a man between 18 and 35 years old with COVID-19, enrolled during active disease. Each CDR3 is given with its conserved first and last residue. The D gene is left open where the match is weak. A row's size may be missing; if present it is once, few, many or a size class.

CDR3aa	CDR3nt	d_gene	abundance	v_gene	j_gene
CSVGAGNNEKLFF	TGCAGCGTTGGCGCAGGAAATAATGAAAAACTGTTTTTT	.	.	TRBV29-1	TRBJ1-4
CASTHDSSYNSPLHF	TGTGCCAGCACCCACGACAGCTCCTATAATTCACCCCTCCACTTT	.	.	TRBV11-2	TRBJ1-6
CASSAPTGGLWETQYF	TGTGCCAGCAGTGCCCCGACCGGGGGGCTCTGGGAGACCCAGTACTTC	.	.	TRBV6-1	TRBJ2-5
CASSLGGGDRRGVETQYF	TGCGCCAGCAGCTTGGGTGGAGGGGACAGACGAGGGGTGGAGACCCAGTACTTC	.	.	TRBV5-1	TRBJ2-5
CASSDRQGSYEQYF	TGTGCCAGCAGTGACCGGCAGGGTTCCTACGAGCAGTACTTC	.	.	TRBV25-1	TRBJ2-7
CASSPTGAPKPQHF	TGTGCCAGCAGTCCAACAGGGGCCCCCAAGCCCCAGCATTTT	TRBD1	.	TRBV27	TRBJ1-5
CSASVTGRGNQPQHF	TGCAGTGCTAGTGTTACAGGGAGGGGGAATCAGCCCCAGCATTTT	.	.	TRBV20-1	TRBJ1-5
CASSLGGQGAGEQYF	TGTGCCAGCAGCTTGGGGGGTCAGGGGGCGGGTGAGCAGTACTTC	TRBD1	.	TRBV5-4	TRBJ2-7
CASSLAGLNQPQHF	TGCGCCAGCAGCTTGGCAGGGTTGAATCAGCCCCAGCATTTT	.	.	TRBV5-1	TRBJ1-5
CASRMPGQGPYEQYF	TGTGCCAGCAGGATGCCGGGACAGGGCCCCTACGAGCAGTACTTC	TRBD1	.	TRBV7-9	TRBJ2-7
CASRLNRGGPYF	TGTGCCAGCAGACTTAACAGGGGGGGGCCTTACTTC	.	.	TRBV12-3/TRBV12-4	TRBJ2-5
CATSDLFSLDNEQFF	TGTGCCACCAGTGATTTGTTCAGTTTGGACAATGAGCAGTTCTTC	.	.	TRBV24-1	TRBJ2-1
CASSSNTGELFF	TGTGCCAGCAGCTCTAACACCGGGGAGCTGTTTTTT	.	few	TRBV7-9	TRBJ2-2
CASSPGTSGRGRDTQYF	TGTGCCAGCAGCCCAGGGACTAGCGGGAGAGGAAGAGATACGCAGTATTTT	TRBD2	.	TRBV7-9	TRBJ2-3
CASSLAPANYGYTF	TGTGCCAGCAGCTTGGCACCAGCTAACTATGGCTACACCTTC	.	once	TRBV5-8	TRBJ1-2
CASKAGNYGYTF	TGTGCCAGTAAGGCAGGAAACTATGGCTACACCTTC	.	.	TRBV19	TRBJ1-2
CASRDSPLYEQYF	TGTGCCAGCCGGGATAGTCCCCTCTACGAGCAGTACTTC	.	.	TRBV2	TRBJ2-7
CATSVTSGTNYNEQFF	TGTGCCACCAGTGTGACTAGCGGAACAAATTACAATGAGCAGTTCTTC	TRBD2	.	TRBV24-1	TRBJ2-1
CASSQSIARQGTYNEQFF	TGCGCCAGCAGCCAATCCATAGCGAGACAGGGGACCTACAATGAGCAGTTCTTC	TRBD1	.	TRBV4-1	TRBJ2-1
CASSTGESGNTIYF	TGTGCCAGCAGCACAGGGGAGTCTGGAAACACCATATATTTT	TRBD1	.	TRBV2	TRBJ1-3
CASSFSGNTEAFF	TGTGCCAGCAGCTTCAGCGGGAACACTGAAGCTTTCTTT	.	.	TRBV7-9	TRBJ1-1
CATSVTGTDTQYF	TGTGCCACCAGTGTAACGGGCACAGATACGCAGTATTTT	.	.	TRBV24-1	TRBJ2-3
CATSRVSGPYEQYF	TGTGCCACCAGCAGAGTTAGCGGGCCCTACGAGCAGTACTTC	TRBD2	.	TRBV15	TRBJ2-7
CASSIDGGGNQPQHF	TGTGCCAGTAGTATAGATGGGGGCGGCAATCAGCCCCAGCATTTT	.	.	TRBV19	TRBJ1-5
CATSRPQGVNTEAFF	TGTGCCACCAGCAGACCACAGGGAGTGAACACTGAAGCTTTCTTT	.	.	TRBV15	TRBJ1-1